Here is one T cell receptor (beta chain) with its context. The germline V gene encodes CDR1 MNHEY and CDR2 SMNVEV (reference sequence). V was pared by 5 bases and J by 4 bases, with 11 bases between. This CDR3 is 13 amino acids long. The sample is drawn from a study of T cell responses to AZD1222 COVID-19 vaccine. Profiling relied on immunoSEQ multiplex PCR, and the TCRdb table lists in-frame clones only, not all of them. Of some 150,000 clones detected, 80% to 90% appear once; the ten largest clones hold 7.5% to 8.5%. J is TRBJ1-1 and V is TRBV27; D call uncertain. The TCR was taken from an adult in good health. The sample consisted of peripheral blood, taken on day 0 of AZD1222 vaccination. CDR3 loop: CASSIQRSTEAFF. As DNA, the CDR3 is TGTGCCAGCAGTATACAGCGGTCCACTGAAGCTTTCTTT.